This TCR beta chain was recovered during a study of blood T cell repertoires in COVID-19 (dated by TCRdb to 2020 to 2021). Some background on the complete study: The collaborator samples originated in the United States, Italy and Spain and spanned the acute and convalescent phases of COVID-19. The material from the prospective study consisted of cDNA or gDNA derived from T cells, B-cell-depleted T cells, or PBMCs. Deeply sampled blood TCRbeta repertoires from subjects exposed to, actively infected with, or recovered from COVID-19 were included in the dataset. The repertoires were released in a freely available public database meant as a resource for research on the immune response to SARS-CoV-2. The samples were drawn from two sources: the first 160 participants of the ongoing ImmuneRACE study, and 1,200 or so subjects contributed by 6 global collaborators. Sample metadata almost always included a de-identified subject ID, COVID-19 status, age in years and sex. Where available, HLA class I and class II types were taken from metadata supplied by the sample provider and were not determined by assay-based typing. Beyond this particular receptor, the publication reports: The quantity of clinical and demographic metadata differed by source and by participant and was supplied without curation.

Whole blood was collected in K2EDTA tubes by collaborating institutions according to the institutions' own protocols. For TCRbeta analysis, collaborators shipped samples in one of three forms: frozen whole blood, isolated PBMCs, or DNA extracted from either of those sample types. A remark on this clone: The target of this receptor is not known. Base quality data are lacking; no much larger clone is found one base away.

TCRbeta CDR3 regions were amplified from genomic DNA using the immunoSEQ Assay, a bias-controlled multiplex PCR. The authors' pipeline ran thus. The number of nucleated cells in each sample was estimated by amplification of reference gene primers within the assay. To quantify the absolute abundance of each unique TCRbeta CDR3 rearrangement, sequence reads were collapsed and filtered. For each sample, productive Simpson clonality was calculated as the square root of Simpson's diversity index across productive rearrangements. TCRdb carries this immuneACCESS record with in-frame sequences only. Its versions omit some clonotypes, under half of them owing to an unresolved V gene in the studies checked, with the rest unexplained. V, J and clone size are those of that table, while D and trimming were read from the DNA. Recorded for this sample are about 230,000 clones; 81% of them occurred a single time. Roughly 7.9% of the sample rests with the top ten.

Input material: peripheral blood. This TCR was recovered from a woman of 80 years or more with acute or convalescent COVID-19.

Read as DNA, the sequence is TGTGCCAGTAGTATTCCCCCTTTAGGGGAGCTGTTTTTT. It translates as CASSIPPLGELFF. The chain uses TRBV19 and TRBJ2-2, with no confidently assigned D gene. Taken from the germline V gene (reference sequence), the CDR1 and CDR2 loops are LNHDA and SQIVND. V is shortened by 3 bases, J by 8 bases, and the region joining them spans 10 bases. Taken from cysteine to phenylalanine, the CDR3 has 13 residues. Only the CDR3 DNA is retained, 39 bases long and in frame from the first base.